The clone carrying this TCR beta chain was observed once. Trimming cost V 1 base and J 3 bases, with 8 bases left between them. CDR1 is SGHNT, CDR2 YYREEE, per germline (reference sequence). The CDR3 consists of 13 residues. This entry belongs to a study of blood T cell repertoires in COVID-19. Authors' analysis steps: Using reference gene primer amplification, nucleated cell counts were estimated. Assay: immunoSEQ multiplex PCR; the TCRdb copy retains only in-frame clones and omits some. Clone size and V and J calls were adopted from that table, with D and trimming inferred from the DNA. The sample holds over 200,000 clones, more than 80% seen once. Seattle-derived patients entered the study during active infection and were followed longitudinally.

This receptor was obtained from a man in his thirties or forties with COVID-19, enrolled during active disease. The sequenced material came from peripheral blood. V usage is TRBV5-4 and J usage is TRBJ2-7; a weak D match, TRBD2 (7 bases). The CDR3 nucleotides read TGTGCCAGCAGCTTGAGGGGGGGCTACGAGCAGTACTTC. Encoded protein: CASSLRGGYEQYF.